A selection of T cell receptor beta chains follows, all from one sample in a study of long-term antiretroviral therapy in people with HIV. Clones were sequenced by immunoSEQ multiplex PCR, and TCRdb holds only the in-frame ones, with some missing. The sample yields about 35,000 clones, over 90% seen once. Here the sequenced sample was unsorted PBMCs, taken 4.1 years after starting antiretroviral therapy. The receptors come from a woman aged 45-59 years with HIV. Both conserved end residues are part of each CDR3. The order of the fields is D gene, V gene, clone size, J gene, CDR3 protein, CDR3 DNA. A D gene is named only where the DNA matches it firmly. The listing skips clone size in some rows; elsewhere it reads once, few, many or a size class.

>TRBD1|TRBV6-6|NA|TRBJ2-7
CASRPGQGVYEQYF
TGTGCCAGCAGACCGGGACAGGGGGTATACGAGCAGTACTTC
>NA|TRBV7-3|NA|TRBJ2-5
CASSLKAVPGEGETQYF
TGTGCCAGCAGCTTAAAGGCGGTCCCAGGGGAAGGAGAGACCCAGTACTTC
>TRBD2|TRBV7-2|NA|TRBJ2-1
CASSPLGGGAYEQFF
TGTGCCAGCAGCCCATTGGGCGGGGGGGCCTATGAGCAGTTCTTC
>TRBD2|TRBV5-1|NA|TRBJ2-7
CASSRGLAGYEQYF
TGCGCCAGCAGCAGGGGACTAGCGGGGTACGAGCAGTACTTC
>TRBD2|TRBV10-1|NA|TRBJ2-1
CASSRSGGGLEQFF
TGCGCCAGCAGTCGTAGCGGGGGGGGACTTGAGCAGTTCTTC
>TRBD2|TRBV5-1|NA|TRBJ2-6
CASSLGGSSGANVLTF
TGCGCCAGCAGCTTGGGCGGGAGCTCTGGGGCCAACGTCCTGACTTTC
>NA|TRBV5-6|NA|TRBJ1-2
CASSFWEEVVRNGYTF
TGTGCCAGCAGCTTTTGGGAAGAGGTGGTGAGGAATGGCTACACCTTC
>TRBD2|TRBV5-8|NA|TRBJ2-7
CASSLGLAGHPIF
TGTGCCAGCAGCCTGGGACTAGCGGGGCATCCCATCTTC
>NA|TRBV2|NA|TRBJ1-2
CASSDSGYGYTF
TGTGCCAGCAGTGACTCGGGCTATGGCTACACCTTC
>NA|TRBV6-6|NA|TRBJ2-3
CASSYSDNTDTQYF
TGTGCCAGCAGTTACTCGGACAACACAGATACGCAGTATTTT
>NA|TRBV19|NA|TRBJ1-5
CASSIDPRGGYNQPQHF
TGTGCCAGTAGTATAGATCCCAGGGGAGGATACAATCAGCCCCAGCATTTT
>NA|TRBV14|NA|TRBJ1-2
CASSQERRGYYGYTF
TGTGCCAGCAGCCAAGAACGGAGGGGGTACTATGGCTACACCTTC
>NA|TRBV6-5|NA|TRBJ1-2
CASSYSGIDYGYTF
TGTGCCAGCAGTTACTCTGGCATCGACTATGGCTACACCTTC
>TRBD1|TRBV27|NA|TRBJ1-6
CASSRDRDNSPLHF
TGTGCCAGCAGCCGGGACAGGGACAATTCACCCCTCCACTTT
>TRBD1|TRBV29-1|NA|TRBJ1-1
CSALGTGGGEAFF
TGCAGCGCCCTCGGGACAGGGGGGGGTGAAGCTTTCTTT
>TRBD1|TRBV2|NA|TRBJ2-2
CASSQQGATGELFF
TGTGCCAGCAGTCAACAGGGGGCAACCGGGGAGCTGTTTTTT
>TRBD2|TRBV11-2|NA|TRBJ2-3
CASNPSGGAADTQYF
TGTGCCAGCAACCCGAGCGGGGGGGCAGCAGATACGCAGTATTTT
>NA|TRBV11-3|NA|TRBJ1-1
CASSLDGREAFF
TGTGCCAGCAGCTTAGACGGCAGGGAAGCTTTCTTT
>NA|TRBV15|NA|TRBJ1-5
CATSRGGGTGNQPQHF
TGTGCCACCAGCAGAGGGGGGGGAACGGGCAATCAGCCCCAGCATTTT
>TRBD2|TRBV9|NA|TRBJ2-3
CASSVAWRGGTTQYF
TGTGCCAGCAGCGTAGCCTGGCGGGGGGGCACGACGCAGTATTTT
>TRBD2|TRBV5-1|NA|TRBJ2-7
CASSPGAGGYEQYF
TGCGCCAGCAGCCCGGGGGCGGGGGGCTACGAGCAGTACTTC
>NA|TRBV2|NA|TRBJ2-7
CASSAWGTYEQYF
TGTGCCAGCTCGGCCTGGGGAACCTACGAGCAGTACTTC
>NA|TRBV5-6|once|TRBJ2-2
CASSSAGELFF
TGTGCCAGCAGCTCGGCCGGGGAGCTGTTTTTT
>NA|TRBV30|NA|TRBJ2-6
CAWMVRGANVLTF
TGTGCCTGGATGGTTCGCGGGGCCAACGTCCTGACTTTC
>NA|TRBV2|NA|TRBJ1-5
CASSGDAVTNQPQHF
TGTGCCAGCAGTGGGGACGCGGTGACCAATCAGCCCCAGCATTTT
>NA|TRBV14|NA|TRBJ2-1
CASSQGGGLYNEQFF
TGTGCCAGCAGCCAAGGCGGGGGCCTTTACAATGAGCAGTTCTTC
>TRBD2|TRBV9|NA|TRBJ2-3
CASSGRGVGTDTQYF
TGTGCCAGCAGCGGCCGGGGGGTTGGCACAGATACGCAGTATTTT
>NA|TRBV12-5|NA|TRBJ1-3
CASGLDGNTIYF
TGTGCTAGTGGTTTGGATGGAAACACCATATATTTT
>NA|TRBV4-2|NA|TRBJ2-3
CASSLEGGAGTDTQYF
TGTGCCAGCAGCTTAGAAGGGGGTGCGGGCACAGATACGCAGTATTTT
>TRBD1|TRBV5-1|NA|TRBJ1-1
CASRGRGGNTEAFF
TGCGCCAGCAGAGGTAGAGGGGGCAACACTGAAGCTTTCTTT
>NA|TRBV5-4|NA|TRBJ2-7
CASSLSAGGTYEQYF
TGTGCCAGCAGCTTGTCGGCCGGGGGCACCTACGAGCAGTACTTC
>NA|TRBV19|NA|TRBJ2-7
CASSPQQSVYEQYF
TGTGCCAGTAGCCCGCAACAGAGTGTCTACGAGCAGTACTTC
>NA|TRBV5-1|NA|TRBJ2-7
CASSLQGGAYEQYF
TGCGCCAGCAGCTTGCAGGGGGGGGCCTACGAGCAGTACTTC
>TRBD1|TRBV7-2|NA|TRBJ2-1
CASSWTGGNEQFF
TGTGCCAGCAGCTGGACAGGGGGCAATGAGCAGTTCTTC
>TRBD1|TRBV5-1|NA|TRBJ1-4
CASSLAGTVPREKLFF
TGCGCCAGCAGCTTGGCCGGGACAGTCCCGAGGGAAAAACTGTTTTTT
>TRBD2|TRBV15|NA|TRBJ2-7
CATSSGLAGGPYEQYF
TGTGCCACCAGCAGCGGCCTAGCGGGGGGGCCCTACGAGCAGTACTTC
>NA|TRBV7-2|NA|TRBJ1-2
CASSLVTLDYGYTF
TGTGCCAGCAGCTTAGTAACCCTTGACTATGGCTACACCTTC
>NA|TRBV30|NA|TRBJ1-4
CAWSVSRGGNEKLFF
TGTGCCTGGAGTGTATCGAGGGGAGGTAATGAAAAACTGTTTTTT